A single sample gave rise to the 25 T cell receptor beta chains below, sequenced in a study of blood T cell repertoires in COVID-19. The data were produced by immunoSEQ multiplex PCR, yet TCRdb's version contains in-frame clones alone and is incomplete. The table records over 200,000 clones, about 90% of them present only once. Sample: peripheral blood. Receptors originate from a young man with acute or convalescent COVID-19.

CDR3 region: CASSAQVAGGGNEQFF. The DNA of the CDR3 is TGTGCCAGCAGCGCACAGGTAGCGGGAGGAGGAAATGAGCAGTTCTTC. The V gene is TRBV7-3, the J gene TRBJ2-1, with 10 bases identical to TRBD2. The CDR3 consists of 16 residues. The junction had 11 bases not matched to a gene; V was cut back by 5 bases and J by 7 bases. CDR1 is SGHTA and CDR2 is FQGTGA in the germline V gene. Complete variable domain (other parts from reference TRBV7-3 and TRBJ2-1): GAGVSQTPSNKVTEKGKYVELRCDPISGHTALYWYRQSLGQGPEFLIYFQGTGAADDSGLPNDRFFAVRPEGSVSTLKIQRTERGDSAVYLCASSAQVAGGGNEQFFGPGTRLTVL.

V gene TRBV7-3 combines with J gene TRBJ2-1; a possible D gene is TRBD2 (5 bases). V gave up 1 base and J gave up 0 bases, with 22 bases separating them. CDR1 is SGHTA, CDR2 FQGTGA, per germline. This CDR3 is built from 20 residues. This chain's CDR3 is CASSLKPLLNSESSYNEQFF. CDR3 nucleotides: TGTGCCAGCAGCTTAAAGCCCCTTTTGAATAGCGAGAGCTCCTACAATGAGCAGTTCTTC.

This clone appeared once. V usage is TRBV20-1 and J usage is TRBJ1-5; 7 bases fit TRBD1. The CDR3 is 14 residues long. Germline CDR1 reads DFQATT; CDR2 reads SNEGSKA (reference sequence). Trimming at V came to 3 bases and at J to 0 bases, leaving 2 bases not matched to a gene. The CDR3 reads CSASAGGSNQPQHF. Written as DNA, the CDR3 is TGCAGTGCTAGTGCAGGGGGTAGCAATCAGCCCCAGCATTTT.

The chain employs TRBV28 and TRBJ2-1; TRBD1 matches at 9 bases. Germline V gene lookup returns CDR1 MDHEN and CDR2 SYDVKM. V lost 4 bases, J lost 7 bases, and 11 bases stayed unmatched. The CDR3 covers 16 residues. Here the CDR3 reads CASSSPGTGMRNEQFF. The CDR3 DNA sequence: TGTGCCAGCAGTTCACCGGGGACAGGGATGAGAAATGAGCAGTTCTTC. The variable domain in full, completed from reference TRBV28 and TRBJ2-1, reads DVKVTQSSRYLVKRTGEKVFLECVQDMDHENMFWYRQDPGLGLRLIYFSYDVKMKEKGDIPEGYSVSREKKERFSLILESASTNQTSMYLCASSSPGTGMRNEQFFGPGTRLTVL.

This chain links TRBV10-3 with TRBJ1-1; maybe TRBD1 (5 bases). Germline V gene data show CDR1 as ENHRY and CDR2 as SYGVKD. The CDR3 spans 12 residues. V lost 4 bases and J lost 2, with 5 bases in between. CDR3 residues: CAISGTNTEAFF. CDR3 nucleotides: TGTGCCATCAGTGGGACAAACACTGAAGCTTTCTTT.

The J gene is TRBJ2-5, the V gene TRBV6-5; 9 bases fit TRBD2. V dropped 4 bases and J dropped 4; count of bases not matched to a gene: 7. Germline lookup yields CDR1 MNHEY and CDR2 SVGAGI. The CDR3 is 15 residues long. The CDR3, as DNA: TGTGCCAGCAGTTCCCGAGGTAGCGGGGGAGAGACCCAGTACTTC. It encodes CASSSRGSGGETQYF.

The genes are TRBV6-1 and TRBJ2-2; weak D call: TRBD2 (5 bases). Trimming stripped 3 bases from V and 2 bases from J, with 16 bases between. Germline V gene data show CDR1 as MNHNS and CDR2 as SASEGT. The CDR3 covers 17 residues. The CDR3 bases are TGTGCCAGCAGTGACTTGGCGGGTTGGGGTAACACCGGGGAGCTGTTTTTT. Translating it yields CASSDLAGWGNTGELFF.

This chain's CDR3 is CASSLSSRVNTGELFF. For the CDR3, the DNA is TGTGCCAGCAGCTTAAGTAGCCGGGTGAACACCGGGGAGCTGTTTTTT. V is TRBV11-2 and J is TRBJ2-2, with D uncertain. CDR3 length equals 16 residues. Germline CDR1 is SGHAT and CDR2 is FQNNGV. V was pared by 2 bases and J by 1 base, with 11 bases between.

This clone occurred once. This chain joins TRBV9 and TRBJ1-4; D uncertain. Trimming left V 3 bases short and J 2 bases short, with 11 bases between. The length of the CDR3 is 15 residues. CDR1 is SGDLS, CDR2 YYNGEE, per germline. The CDR3 DNA is TGTGCCAGCAGCGCCGGAGGCTCTACTAATGAAAAACTGTTTTTT. Its protein is CASSAGGSTNEKLFF.

This clone was counted a single time. The V gene is TRBV11-2, the J gene TRBJ1-6; D is uncertain. Germline-derived CDR1 and CDR2 are SGHAT and FQNNGV. The V gene lost 2 bases and the J gene lost 7 bases, with 9 bases spanning the gap. The CDR3 spans 14 residues. The chain's CDR3 is CASSLRESNSPLHF. The CDR3 DNA reads TGTGCCAGCAGCTTACGGGAATCGAATTCACCCCTCCACTTT.

The V call is TRBV18, the J call TRBJ1-2; 8 nucleotides align to TRBD1. This CDR3 has 12 residues. Germline CDR1 reads KGHSH; CDR2 reads LQKENI. J lost 8 bases, V lost 6 bases, and 5 bases had no gene match. DNA for the CDR3: TGTGCCAGCTCCCGGACAGGGTTGGGCTACACCTTC. Translating it yields CASSRTGLGYTF.

This chain links TRBV10-3 with TRBJ2-2; D possibly corresponds to TRBD2 (5 bases). Germline CDR1 reads ENHRY; CDR2 reads SYGVKD. The germline V and J ends were trimmed by 11 bases and 8 bases, with 18 bases remaining between them. CDR3 size: 13 residues. DNA for the CDR3: TGTGCCTTGGCGGGTAGCTGGATGGGGGAGCTGTTTTTT. Translated, it gives CALAGSWMGELFF.

This sequence joins TRBV5-1 and TRBJ2-2; D is unresolved. Germline V gene sequence: CDR1 SGHRS, CDR2 YFSETQ. Trimming took 0 bases from V and 0 from J, leaving 6 bases between them. The CDR3 totals 15 residues. The CDR3 loop reads CASSLEFSNTGELFF. The CDR3 nucleotides are TGCGCCAGCAGCTTGGAATTCTCGAACACCGGGGAGCTGTTTTTT.

The J gene is TRBJ1-4, the V gene TRBV30, with D possibly TRBD1 on 5 matching bases. Germline loops: CDR1 GTSNPN, CDR2 SVGIG (reference sequence). This CDR3 comprises 13 residues. V dropped 0 bases and J dropped 4 bases, with 6 bases sitting between them. The CDR3 loop is CAWSVGLNEKLFF. The CDR3 DNA reads TGTGCCTGGAGTGTGGGACTTAATGAAAAACTGTTTTTT.

The rearrangement uses TRBV19 and TRBJ1-5, with D tentatively TRBD1 (6 bases). Deletions cut 7 bases from V and 9 bases from J, with 19 bases between. CDR3 length: 14 amino acids. Germline CDR1 is LNHDA and CDR2 is SQIVND (reference sequence). Here the CDR3 DNA reads TGTGCCAGTACTAAGGGGGGGGGCTCGGGGCCCCAGCATTTT. The encoded protein is CASTKGGGSGPQHF.

This chain uses TRBV18 with TRBJ1-6, with 11 positions matching TRBD1. Per the germline V gene, CDR1 is KGHSH and CDR2 is LQKENI. The V segment lost 8 bases and the J segment 7 bases; nucleotides outside the gene matches: 7. This CDR3 is 15 amino acids long. The CDR3 bases are TGTGCCAGCGGAACTGGACAGGGGGCGAATTCACCCCTCCACTTT. Its translation: CASGTGQGANSPLHF.

The chain links TRBV5-5 to TRBJ2-7, with 7 bases fitting TRBD1. The germline gives CDR1 SGHKS, CDR2 YYEKEE (reference sequence). The CDR3 runs 14 residues. Trimming took 4 bases from V and 1 from J; bases not matched to a gene: 5. The CDR3 nucleotides read TGTGCCAGCAGCGTGGGACAGATTTCCTACGAGCAGTACTTC. Translated: CASSVGQISYEQYF.

The J gene is TRBJ1-6, the V gene TRBV3-1 (or the pseudogene TRBV3-2); 12 bases are a match to TRBD1. V was clipped by 4 bases and J by 4 bases; unmatched bases: 8. Germline V CDR1 and CDR2: LGHDT, YNNKEL (reference sequence). The CDR3 length is 18 residues. CDR3 loop: CASSRGTGGQLYNSPLHF. CDR3 DNA: TGTGCCAGCAGCCGCGGGACAGGGGGCCAACTTTATAATTCACCCCTCCACTTT.

The rearrangement uses TRBV28 and TRBJ2-7; D is perhaps TRBD1 (6 bases). CDR1 MDHEN and CDR2 SYDVKM come from the germline V gene. The V gene lost 6 bases and the J gene lost 4 bases, with 13 bases spanning the gap. There are 13 residues in the CDR3. The CDR3 is CASRQGSVYEQYF. Here the CDR3 DNA reads TGTGCCAGCAGACAGGGCTCGGTGTACGAGCAGTACTTC.

The rearrangement links TRBV10-3 to TRBJ2-6, with 9 bases matching TRBD1. J gave up 1 base and V 6 bases, and 13 bases lay outside the gene matches. CDR1 is ENHRY and CDR2 is SYGVKD in the germline V gene. The CDR3 runs 19 residues. The CDR3 loop is CAISSPPTGGKSGANVLTF. CDR3 DNA: TGTGCCATCAGCTCACCCCCGACAGGGGGAAAATCTGGGGCCAACGTCCTGACTTTC.

The chain carries TRBV3-1 (or the pseudogene TRBV3-2) and TRBJ2-1; 12 nucleotides agree with TRBD1. Looked up from germline, CDR1 is LGHDT and CDR2 is YNNKEL (reference sequence). The length of the CDR3 is 14 residues. V lost 6 bases to trimming and J lost 6 bases; unmatched junction nucleotides: 3. Written as DNA, the CDR3 is TGTGCCAGCAGTCGGGACAGGGGGCTCAATGAGCAGTTCTTC. Protein sequence: CASSRDRGLNEQFF.

The chain carries TRBV3-1 (or the pseudogene TRBV3-2) and TRBJ2-7; D ambiguous. CDR1 LGHDT and CDR2 YNNKEL come from the germline V gene (reference sequence). The V end was cut by 1 base, the J end by 6 bases, with 7 bases between. The CDR3 is made up of 12 amino acids. The CDR3 region is CASSQARSEQYF. CDR3 DNA sequence: TGTGCCAGCAGCCAAGCTCGGAGCGAGCAGTACTTC.

The chain has TRBV7-2 and TRBJ2-2; 7 bases are a match to TRBD1. The CDR3 has 15 residues. V lost 5 bases, J lost 4 bases, and 7 bases stayed unmatched. Germline-derived CDR1 and CDR2 are SGHTA and FQGNSA. The CDR3 DNA sequence: TGTGCCAGCAGCCTAAGACAGGGTGGCACCGGGGAGCTGTTTTTT. Residues: CASSLRQGGTGELFF.

V is TRBV7-2 and J is TRBJ1-1; tentatively, D is TRBD1 (5 bases). CDR3 length equals 12 residues. V was shortened by 5 bases and J by 12 bases, with 16 bases between the two germline ends. From germline, CDR1 is SGHTA and CDR2 FQGNSA. DNA for the CDR3: TGTGCCAGCAGCCCCGTGCGGAGACAGACTTTCTTT. Amino acids: CASSPVRRQTFF. The whole variable domain, filled in from reference TRBV7-2 and TRBJ1-1, reads GAGVSQSPSNKVTEKGKDVELRCDPISGHTALYWYRQSLGQGLEFLIYFQGNSAPDKSGLPSDRFSAERTGGSVSTLTIQRTQQEDSAVYLCASSPVRRQTFFGQGTRLTVV.

The J gene is TRBJ1-5, the V gene TRBV9; weak D call: TRBD1 (5 bases). This CDR3 has 15 residues. Germline loops: CDR1 SGDLS, CDR2 YYNGEE. V shed 0 bases and J shed 7 bases, with 14 bases lying between them. The CDR3 DNA reads as TGTGCCAGCAGCGTAGATTCAGGGAAGGGCCAGCCCCAGCATTTT. This translates into CASSVDSGKGQPQHF.